The 13 T cell receptor beta chains presented below share a single source sample, sequenced in a study of shared clonotypes between healthy human individuals. Here immunoSEQ multiplex PCR was the method, and the copy in TCRdb shows in-frame clones only, minus some. The table includes about 1.9 million clones, 90% to 95% detected once. CD45RO-negative, CCR7-selected cells formed the naive CD8 fraction, which excluded terminally differentiated effector memory CD45RA+ cells. Sequencing input: naive CD8+ T cells from PBMCs. The receptors shown here come from a man younger than 35 in good health. Some clones in this sample may be carry-over from other donors' samples.

There are a few counts of this clone. The chain joins TRBV30 to TRBJ1-1; D is uncertain. V dropped 3 bases and J dropped 5 bases, with 7 bases sitting between them. There are 11 residues in the CDR3. The germline V gene encodes CDR1 GTSNPN and CDR2 SVGIG (reference sequence). The CDR3 bases are TGTGCCTGGAGCGGAAGGACTGAAGCTTTCTTT. Residues: CAWSGRTEAFF.

V is TRBV9 and J is TRBJ2-3; perhaps TRBD2 as D (6 bases). The CDR3 is 13 residues long. Per the germline V gene, CDR1 is SGDLS and CDR2 is YYNGEE. With 3 bases removed from V and 10 bases from J, the gap between germline ends came to 15 bases. CDR3 in amino acids: CASSAPTERAQYF. CDR3 nucleotides: TGTGCCAGCAGCGCCCCCACGGAGCGGGCGCAGTATTTT.

The chain couples TRBV19 to TRBJ2-4, with D maybe TRBD1 (6 bases). V lost 9 bases, J lost 5 bases, and 14 bases lay in between. The V gene's germline CDR1 is LNHDA and CDR2 SQIVND (reference sequence). This CDR3 has 13 amino acids. The CDR3 is CASTANRENIQYF. In DNA, the CDR3 is TGTGCCAGCACCGCTAACAGGGAAAACATTCAGTACTTC.

This sequence joins TRBV9 and TRBJ2-7; perhaps TRBD1 as D (6 bases). V lost 4 bases and J lost 5, with 16 bases in between. CDR3 length equals 14 residues. CDR1 and CDR2 from the germline V gene are SGDLS and YYNGEE. The CDR3 is CASSPRLNRDEQYF. CDR3 DNA: TGTGCCAGCAGCCCAAGACTAAACAGGGACGAGCAGTACTTC.

The rearrangement links TRBV19 to TRBJ2-3; 9 nucleotides agree with TRBD1. CDR3 length: 14 amino acids. J gave up 5 bases and V 10 bases, and 10 bases lay outside the gene matches. Germline CDR1 LNHDA, CDR2 SQIVND (reference sequence). DNA for the CDR3: TGTGCCACGGGAGACAGGGGGTTTAGAGATACGCAGTATTTT. Protein sequence: CATGDRGFRDTQYF.

Concerning this clone: Other DNA sequences in the sample encode the same CDR3. The chain links TRBV28 to TRBJ1-5, with TRBD1 as a possible D gene (5 bases). The length of the CDR3 is 14 residues. Germline assignment: CDR1 MDHEN and CDR2 SYDVKM. V lost 3 bases and J lost 1, with 7 bases in between. The CDR3 DNA is TGTGCCAGCAGTTTGGGGGTGAGCAATCAGCCCCAGCATTTT. Encoded protein: CASSLGVSNQPQHF.

About this clone: A much more abundant neighbour one base away suggests this may be a read error. Other DNA variants within this sample encode the same CDR3. The rearrangement links TRBV5-4 to TRBJ2-7, with D hard to call. V was pared by 2 bases and J by 2 bases, with 2 bases between. This CDR3 region has 11 residues. Germline V gene data show CDR1 as SGHNT and CDR2 as YYREEE (reference sequence). The CDR3 reads CASSLAYEQYF. CDR3 nucleotide sequence: TGTGCCAGCAGCTTAGCCTACGAGCAGTACTTC.

This chain links TRBV27 with TRBJ2-3; 10 bases line up with TRBD2. The V segment lost 2 bases and the J segment 0 bases; nucleotides outside the gene matches: 5. Germline CDR1 MNHEY, CDR2 SMNVEV (reference sequence). The CDR3 has 17 amino acids. The CDR3 DNA reads as TGTGCCAGCAGTTTACTAGCGGGAGAACCAAGCACAGATACGCAGTATTTT. This codes for CASSLLAGEPSTDTQYF.

The chain recombines TRBV9 with TRBJ2-3, with no clear D. Germline values: CDR1 SGDLS, CDR2 YYNGEE. V dropped 5 bases and J dropped 4 bases, with 17 bases sitting between them. CDR3 size: 15 residues. DNA for the CDR3: TGTGCCAGCAGTTCGTCCGGAACGGCCTCAGATACGCAGTATTTT. Its protein product is CASSSSGTASDTQYF.

Notes on this clone: Other DNA sequences in this specimen translate into the identical CDR3. The rearrangement joins TRBV28 to TRBJ2-7; D is ambiguous. CDR1 is MDHEN, CDR2 SYDVKM, per germline. This CDR3 spans 11 amino acids. V was shortened by 3 bases and J by 5 bases, with 5 bases between the two germline ends. The CDR3 region is CASSLSDEQYF. The DNA for the CDR3 is TGTGCCAGCAGTTTGAGCGACGAGCAGTACTTC.

The chain links TRBV7-9 to TRBJ2-7; D is possibly TRBD1 (6 bases). Germline CDR1 reads SEHNR; CDR2 reads FQNEAQ (reference sequence). V lost 5 bases and J lost 7, with 15 bases in between. This CDR3 comprises 13 residues. The CDR3 sequence: CASSPLGGTEQYF. The CDR3 DNA reads TGTGCCAGCAGCCCGTTAGGTGGGACAGAGCAGTACTTC.

This clone came up a few times. V is TRBV10-2 and J is TRBJ2-1; unclear D gene. Germline V CDR1 and CDR2: WSHSY, SAAADI. V lost 4 bases and J lost 9, with 10 bases in between. The CDR3 runs to 12 residues. CDR3 DNA: TGCGCCAGCAGTGTGAGGATTGCTGAGCAGTTCTTC. Its translation: CASSVRIAEQFF.

This chain connects TRBV15 to TRBJ1-3; D gene ambiguous. The CDR3 contains 14 residues. The V and J ends lost 0 bases and 7 bases respectively, with 10 bases between them. Germline V gives CDR1 LNHNV, CDR2 YYDKDF (reference sequence). CDR3 DNA sequence: TGTGCCACCAGCAGAGACGGAGAAGGGAACACCATATATTTT. This translates into CATSRDGEGNTIYF.